This TCR beta chain was sequenced during a study of blood T cell repertoires in COVID-19. Whole-study context: Researchers got acute and convalescent COVID-19 samples from the United States, Italy and Spain. T cells, B-cell-depleted T cells, or PBMCs provided the cDNA or gDNA that served as material.

Per the original data handling: Amplified reference gene primers provided the basis for estimating nucleated cell counts. Sequencing used immunoSEQ multiplex PCR; TCRdb keeps in-frame clones, though not all of them. V, J and clone size are those of that table, while D and trimming were read from the DNA. The sample includes 130,000 or so clones, around 87% of them seen just once. The CDR3 consists of 14 residues. Germline lookup yields CDR1 SQVTM and CDR2 ANQGSEA. Trimming shortened V by 5 bases and J by 0 bases, and 10 bases separated the two germline ends. This chain connects TRBV29-1 to TRBJ2-2; D is ambiguous. This sequence originates from a man between 65 and 85 years old with active or convalescent COVID-19. What was sequenced was peripheral blood. CDR3 sequence reads: CSVSRGTNTGELFF. Here the CDR3 DNA reads TGCAGCGTTAGCAGAGGAACGAACACCGGGGAGCTGTTTTTT.